The 13 T cell receptor beta chains below were found in one sample sequenced in a study of sequential checkpoint blockade in melanoma. Assay used: immunoSEQ multiplex PCR; TCRdb lists only in-frame clones, some missing. The sample includes 3,800 or so clones, 34% of them seen just once. Specified treatment: randomized to nivolumab then ipilimumab (arm A) or the reverse (arm B). Sequenced material: tumor tissue (inferred from file names), taken from a patient given nivolumab and ipilimumab in sequence. Receptors originate from a human donor with melanoma.

By share, this clone counts as medium-sized. CDR3 sequence (DNA): TGTGCCAGCACCTCCACCGGGGGACTAGCGTCCCAAGAGACCCAGTACTTC. Protein product: CASTSTGGLASQETQYF. The V gene is TRBV28, the J gene TRBJ2-5; 10 bases are a match to TRBD2. Trimming at V came to 7 bases and at J to 1 base, leaving 12 bases not matched to a gene. The CDR3 extends over 17 amino acids. Germline CDR1 reads MDHEN; CDR2 reads SYDVKM.

V is TRBV29-1 and J is TRBJ2-7; possible D gene TRBD1, 5 bases. The germline CDR1 and CDR2 sequences are SQVTM and ANQGSEA. The CDR3 sequence is 12 residues long. The germline V and J ends were trimmed by 7 bases and 4 bases, with 14 bases remaining between them. The CDR3 is CSGGPTDYEQYF. DNA for the CDR3: TGCAGCGGGGGCCCCACCGATTACGAGCAGTACTTC.

This clone was counted only a few times. The same CDR3 is also encoded by other DNA sequences in this sample. The genes are TRBV12-5 and TRBJ2-3, with D possibly being TRBD2 (5 bases). This CDR3 region has 13 residues. Deletions cut 5 bases from V and 2 bases from J, with 8 bases between. Germline V gene data show CDR1 as LGHNT and CDR2 as FRNRAP. The CDR3 is CASGPDSTDTQYF. In DNA form, the CDR3 reads TGTGCTAGTGGTCCGGACTCCACAGATACGCAGTATTTT.

The rearrangement uses TRBV7-4 and TRBJ2-2; D remains unclear. The ends were cut back, 5 bases at V and 0 bases at J, with 10 bases in the middle. The CDR3 contains 15 residues. Germline lookup yields CDR1 SGHVT and CDR2 SQSDAQ. The CDR3 DNA reads as TGTGCCAGCAGCCGCGAGGTGACGAACACCGGGGAGCTGTTTTTT. It is translated as CASSREVTNTGELFF.

The J gene is TRBJ2-5, the V gene TRBV29-1, with TRBD2 matching over 10 bases. The CDR3 contains 16 residues. The germline CDR1 and CDR2 sequences are SQVTM and ANQGSEA. Trimming removed 7 bases from V and 4 bases from J; junction bases left unmatched: 15. The chain's CDR3 is CSAKRTSGTRLETQYF. As DNA, the CDR3 is TGCAGCGCAAAAAGAACTAGCGGGACGAGATTAGAGACCCAGTACTTC.

The table lists this clone with a few counts. The rearrangement joins TRBV25-1 to TRBJ1-4, with 8 positions matching TRBD1. Germline values: CDR1 MGHDK, CDR2 SYGVNS. V was pared by 2 bases and J by 0 bases, with 8 bases of the junction left unmatched. The CDR3 is made up of 18 amino acids. CDR3 residues: CASSEVTGAWATNEKLFF. DNA for the CDR3: TGTGCCAGCAGTGAAGTGACAGGGGCATGGGCAACTAATGAAAAACTGTTTTTT.

This clone has a handful of counts. This chain connects TRBV6-8 to TRBJ2-1, with TRBD2 matching 13 bases. Germline lookup yields CDR1 MNHGY and CDR2 SAAAGT. This CDR3 has 17 amino acids. The V segment lost 6 bases and the J segment 4 bases; nucleotides outside the gene matches: 9. In DNA, the CDR3 is TGTGCCAGCAGCAGAGGGACTAGCGGGATGTCTTACAATGAGCAGTTCTTC. Translated: CASSRGTSGMSYNEQFF.

The chain carries TRBV12-5 and TRBJ2-3; weak D call: TRBD1 (5 bases). CDR3 length: 13 residues. Germline V gene sequence: CDR1 LGHNT, CDR2 FRNRAP. CDR3 sequence: CASCLGGTDTQYF. CDR3 nucleotides: TGTGCCAGCTGCCTAGGGGGCACAGATACGCAGTATTTT.

J is TRBJ1-5 and V is TRBV6-8; no reliable D call. The CDR3 is 13 amino acids. Germline V lookup: CDR1 MNHGY, CDR2 SAAAGT. Trimming cost V 0 bases and J 3 bases, with 3 bases left between them. The CDR3 sequence: CASSYSPNQPQHF. The CDR3 nucleotides are TGTGCCAGCAGTTACTCACCCAATCAGCCCCAGCATTTT.

On this clone: The sample has other DNA sequences that encode this CDR3 too. V gene TRBV5-1 combines with J gene TRBJ2-3; 12 positions match TRBD2. V was pared by 4 bases and J by 0 bases, with 3 bases of the junction left unmatched. Germline CDR1 and CDR2: SGHRS and YFSETQ. The CDR3 runs to 16 residues. CDR3 sequence: CASSPGLAGSTDTQYF. CDR3 sequence (DNA): TGCGCCAGCAGCCCTGGACTAGCGGGGAGCACAGATACGCAGTATTTT. The entire variable domain, with the rest obtained from reference TRBV5-1 and TRBJ2-3, is as follows: KAGVTQTPRYLIKTRGQQVTLSCSPISGHRSVSWYQQTPGQGLQFLFEYFSETQRNKGNFPGRFSGRQFSNSRSEMNVSTLELGDSALYLCASSPGLAGSTDTQYFGPGTRLTVL.

CDR3: CASSPEYGTGSGYTF. The CDR3 bases are TGTGCCAGCAGCCCAGAATACGGGACAGGGTCTGGCTACACCTTC. This chain connects TRBV11-3 to TRBJ1-2; 9 bases line up with TRBD1. This CDR3 is built from 15 residues. With V trimmed by 5 bases and J by 7 bases, 11 bases remained unmatched. CDR1 is SGHNT and CDR2 is YENEEA in the germline V gene.

This chain links TRBV28 with TRBJ2-5, with 14 bases identical to TRBD2. V dropped 2 bases and J dropped 5; count of bases not matched to a gene: 7. The CDR3 contains 17 residues. Germline CDR1 MDHEN, CDR2 SYDVKM. The chain's CDR3 is CASSLPGLAGAWETQYF. In DNA form, the CDR3 reads TGTGCCAGCAGTTTACCGGGACTAGCGGGAGCATGGGAGACCCAGTACTTC.

This clone was seen a few times. The chain links TRBV30 to TRBJ1-1; 7 nucleotides align to TRBD1. Germline V lookup: CDR1 GTSNPN, CDR2 SVGIG (reference sequence). With 3 bases clipped from V and 4 bases from J, the junction kept 8 bases outside the gene matches. This CDR3 is 14 amino acids long. CDR3 residues: CAWRTGIYGTEAFF. CDR3 sequence (DNA): TGTGCCTGGAGGACAGGGATTTACGGCACTGAAGCTTTCTTT.